This entry lists 7 T cell receptor beta chains sequenced from one sample in a study of shared clonotypes between healthy human individuals. Data came from immunoSEQ multiplex PCR; TCRdb stores just in-frame clones and leaves some out. The sample records approximately 2.5 million clones, roughly 93% being singletons. Sequencing was performed on naive CD4+ T cells from PBMCs. Subset reported: CD45RA+ positively selected. The source of these receptors is a man in his late teens or twenties in good health. Some clones in this sample may be carry-over from other donors' samples.

This chain links TRBV9 with TRBJ2-7, with 8 nucleotides matching TRBD1. Germline V gene data show CDR1 as SGDLS and CDR2 as YYNGEE. This CDR3 region has 17 residues. Trimming cost V 0 bases and J 5 bases; bases outside gene matches: 13. The CDR3, as DNA: TGTGCCAGCAGCGTAGAACCCATATGGACAGGGCCCCACGAGCAGTACTTC. Encoded protein: CASSVEPIWTGPHEQYF.

This clone was counted once. The chain combines TRBV6-5 with TRBJ2-7, with a possible D match to TRBD1 (5 bases). Trimming left V 6 bases short and J 3 bases short, with 12 bases between. This CDR3 is built from 13 residues. Germline V gives CDR1 MNHEY, CDR2 SVGAGI. The CDR3 sequence: CASRPRQLYEQYF. CDR3 DNA sequence: TGTGCCAGCAGACCACGACAGCTCTACGAGCAGTACTTC.

The chain combines TRBV5-1 with TRBJ2-1, with TRBD2 matching over 9 bases. There are 15 residues in the CDR3. CDR1 is SGHRS and CDR2 is YFSETQ in the germline V gene. The J segment lost 8 bases and the V segment lost 3 bases, leaving 9 bases of the junction unmatched. The CDR3 region has the DNA TGCGCCAGCAGCTCTAGCGGGAACGCCTTCGATGAGCAGTTCTTC. Encoded protein: CASSSSGNAFDEQFF.

This chain uses TRBV7-2 with TRBJ1-2; no clear D. CDR3 length: 13 amino acids. Germline CDR1 is SGHTA and CDR2 is FQGNSA. V lost 1 base and J 5 bases, leaving 8 bases between the germline ends. DNA for the CDR3: TGTGCCAGCAGCTTAGAGGGATGGTATGGCTACACCTTC. Amino acids: CASSLEGWYGYTF. Looking up the rest from reference TRBV7-2 and TRBJ1-2 gives the full variable domain: GAGVSQSPSNKVTEKGKDVELRCDPISGHTALYWYRQSLGQGLEFLIYFQGNSAPDKSGLPSDRFSAERTGGSVSTLTIQRTQQEDSAVYLCASSLEGWYGYTFGSGTRLTVV.

The chain combines TRBV21-1 with TRBJ1-3. TRBV21-1 is a pseudogene. The CDR3 length is 16 residues. CDR3 DNA: TGTGCCAGCAGCGAGGGAGTGGCCTGGGGAGGAAACACCATATATTTT. This codes for CASSEGVAWGGNTIYF.

For this clone: Its ends do not fully match the called genes, so a read error is possible. The chain is built from TRBV4-1 and TRBJ1-2, with D unclear. The germline V gene has CDR1 MGHRA and CDR2 YSYEKL. This CDR3 has 15 amino acids. CDR3 region: CVSSQVWEVDYGYTF. Written as DNA, the CDR3 is TGCGTCAGCAGCCAAGTTTGGGAGGTTGACTATGGCTACACCTTC.

This chain joins TRBV7-2 and TRBJ2-7; 8 positions match TRBD1. The CDR3 consists of 16 residues. Trimming removed 5 bases from V and 6 bases from J; junction bases left unmatched: 15. Looked up from germline, CDR1 is SGHTA and CDR2 is FQGNSA. The CDR3 is CASSPNGRNTGGEQYF. The CDR3 coding sequence is TGTGCCAGCAGCCCGAACGGGAGAAATACAGGGGGCGAGCAGTACTTC.